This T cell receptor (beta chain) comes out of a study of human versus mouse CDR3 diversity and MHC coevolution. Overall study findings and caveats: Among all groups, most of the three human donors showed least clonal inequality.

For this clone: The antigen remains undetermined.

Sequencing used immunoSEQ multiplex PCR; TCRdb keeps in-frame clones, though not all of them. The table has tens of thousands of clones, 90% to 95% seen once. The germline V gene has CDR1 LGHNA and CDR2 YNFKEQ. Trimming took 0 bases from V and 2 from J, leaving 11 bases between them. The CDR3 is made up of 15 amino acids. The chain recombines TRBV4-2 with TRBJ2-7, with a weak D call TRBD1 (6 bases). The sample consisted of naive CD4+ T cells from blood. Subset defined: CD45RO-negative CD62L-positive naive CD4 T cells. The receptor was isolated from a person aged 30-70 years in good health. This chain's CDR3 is CASSQEGRGPYEQYF. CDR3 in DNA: TGTGCCAGCAGCCAAGAAGGCAGGGGCCCCTACGAGCAGTACTTC.